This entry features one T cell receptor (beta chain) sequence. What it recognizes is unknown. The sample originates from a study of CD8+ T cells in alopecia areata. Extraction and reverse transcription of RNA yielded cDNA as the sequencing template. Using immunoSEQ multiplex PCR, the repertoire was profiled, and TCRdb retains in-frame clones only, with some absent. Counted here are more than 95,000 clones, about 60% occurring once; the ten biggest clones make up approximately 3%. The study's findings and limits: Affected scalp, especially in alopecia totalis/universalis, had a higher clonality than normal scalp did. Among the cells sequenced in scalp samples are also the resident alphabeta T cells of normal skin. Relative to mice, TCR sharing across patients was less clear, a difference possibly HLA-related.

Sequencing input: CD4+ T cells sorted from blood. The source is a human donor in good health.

The CDR3 DNA follows: TGCGCCAGCAGCCACACAGGGGGCAACACTGAAGCTTTCTTT. This codes for CASSHTGGNTEAFF. This chain links TRBV4-1 with TRBJ1-1; 9 positions agree with TRBD1. The CDR3 covers 14 residues. V shed 3 bases and J 2 bases; nucleotides not matched to a gene: 1. Germline-derived CDR1 and CDR2 are MGHRA and YSYEKL.